This T cell receptor (beta chain) was sequenced for a study of control samples from healthy donors and cancer patients. Generated by immunoSEQ multiplex PCR, the TCRdb table keeps only in-frame clones and is missing some. This table holds 130,000 to 150,000 clones, around 90% found once. Sequences were obtained from blood. This TCR came from a man under 40 in good health.

Here the CDR3 reads CASSGARRTDTQYF. In nucleotides, the CDR3 is TGTGCCAGCAGCGGGGCTCGTCGCACAGATACGCAGTATTTT. The rearrangement joins TRBV9 to TRBJ2-3; D remains unclear. The CDR3 totals 14 residues. The germline V gene has CDR1 SGDLS and CDR2 YYNGEE. V lost 3 bases, J lost 1 base, and 9 bases lay in between.